Each of the 4 T cell receptor beta chains below was sequenced from the same sample in a study of blood T cells in healthy people across ages. PCR was performed a second time for about 7 to 11 cycles using a sample-barcoded 5' primer and a J-beta primer mix. A single record per CDR3 protein comes from TCRdb applying MiXCR to the 5' RACE reads. Seen here are approximately 800,000 distinct CDR3 sequences, roughly 24% observed once, and the top ten hold less than 3.5%. The same sample was also used in a study of T cells of mothers and their children.

Sequences were obtained from blood. These receptors came from a boy younger than 18 in good health.

The chain has TRBV11-2 and TRBJ2-1; 11 positions match TRBD2. Per germline, CDR1 SGHAT and CDR2 FQNNGV. The V gene end was trimmed by 1 base and the J gene end by 3 bases; junction bases not matched to a gene: 11. There are 19 residues in the CDR3. CDR3 nucleotides: TGTGCCAGCAGCTTAGCCCAATATAGCGGGGGGGCTCTCTACAATGAGCAGTTCTTC. Amino acids: CASSLAQYSGGALYNEQFF.

In its sample, this clonotype was seen a few times. The chain has TRBV30 and TRBJ1-1; D remains ambiguous. The CDR3 runs to 13 residues. The germline CDR1 and CDR2 sequences are GTSNPN and SVGIG (reference sequence). V dropped 2 bases and J dropped 6 bases, with 13 bases sitting between them. As DNA, the CDR3 is TGTGCCTGGAGTATTTGGGGTGGTGCTGAAGCTTTCTTT. This encodes CAWSIWGGAEAFF.

This clonotype was seen a handful of times. V and J are TRBV11-2 and TRBJ2-3, with unresolved D. CDR1 is SGHAT, CDR2 FQNNGV, per germline. V lost 0 bases to trimming and J lost 0 bases, with 10 bases between them. The CDR3 has 16 residues. CDR3 residues: CASSLDPDASTDTQYF. CDR3 bases: TGTGCCAGCAGCTTAGATCCCGACGCTAGCACAGATACGCAGTATTTT.

This chain uses TRBV4-2 with TRBJ1-5; tentative D call: TRBD1 (5 bases). Germline V CDR1 and CDR2: LGHNA, YNFKEQ. The CDR3 is made up of 15 amino acids. V was trimmed by 0 bases and J by 5 bases, leaving 11 bases between them. CDR3 DNA sequence: TGTGCCAGCAGCCAAGATCCGACAGACTATCAGCCCCAGCATTTT. Its translation is CASSQDPTDYQPQHF.